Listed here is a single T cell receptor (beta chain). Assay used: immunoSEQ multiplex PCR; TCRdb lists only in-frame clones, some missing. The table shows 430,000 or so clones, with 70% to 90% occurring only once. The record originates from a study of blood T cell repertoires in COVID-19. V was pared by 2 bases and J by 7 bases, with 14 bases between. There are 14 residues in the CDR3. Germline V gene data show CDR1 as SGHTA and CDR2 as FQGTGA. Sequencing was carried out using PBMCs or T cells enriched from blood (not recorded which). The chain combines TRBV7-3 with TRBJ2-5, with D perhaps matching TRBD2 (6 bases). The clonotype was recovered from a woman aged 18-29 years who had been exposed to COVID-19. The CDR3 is CASSLGLSGRTQYF. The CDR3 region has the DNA TGTGCCAGCAGCTTAGGTCTTAGCGGCAGGACCCAGTACTTC. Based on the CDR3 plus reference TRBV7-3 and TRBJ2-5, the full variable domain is GAGVSQTPSNKVTEKGKYVELRCDPISGHTALYWYRQSLGQGPEFLIYFQGTGAADDSGLPNDRFFAVRPEGSVSTLKIQRTERGDSAVYLCASSLGLSGRTQYFGPGTRLLVL.